A single sample is the source of the 3 T cell receptor beta chains below, sequenced in a study of identical twins (TCRdb year 2016). Libraries were constructed by 5' RACE. Sequencing was performed on an Illumina HiSeq 2000. TCRdb trimmed public reads at Q25 via fastp, called clones via MiXCR and kept in-frame beta chains. One record per CDR3 amino acid sequence lists the most common genes and DNA. The sample table holds 430,000 or so distinct CDR3 sequences, of which 20% to 30% were seen once. The top ten hold about 2.7% of the sample. Another study also made use of these data, one on T cells expressing NK-cell markers.

Sequencing input: CD4+ T cells sorted from blood. These receptors all stem from a woman younger than 30 in good health.

This clonotype was detected ten times or more. The rearrangement joins TRBV20-1 to TRBJ2-1; tentative D call: TRBD2 (6 bases). This CDR3 comprises 14 residues. Germline-derived CDR1 and CDR2 are DFQATT and SNEGSKA (reference sequence). V lost 4 bases and J 3 bases, leaving 13 bases between the germline ends. The CDR3 sequence is CSAMGRGRYNEQFF. As DNA, the CDR3 is TGCAGTGCTATGGGGCGGGGTCGCTACAATGAGCAGTTCTTC.

CDR3 in amino acids: CASSGGFTEAFF. CDR3 bases: TGCGCCAGCAGCGGGGGGTTTACTGAAGCTTTCTTT. The rearrangement joins TRBV5-1 to TRBJ1-1, with a tentative D call TRBD1 (5 bases). Between the trimmed V and J ends, which lost 4 bases and 5 bases, there was a span of 9 bases. Germline V gene data show CDR1 as SGHRS and CDR2 as YFSETQ. The CDR3 spans 12 residues.

This clonotype was detected only a few times. The chain has TRBV24-1 and TRBJ2-3, with D possibly TRBD1 on 6 matching bases. The CDR3 loop spans 14 amino acids. Looked up from germline, CDR1 is KGHDR and CDR2 is SFDVKD. Trimming took off 3 bases at V and 3 bases at J, with 9 bases between the two ends. CDR3 bases: TGTGCCACCAGTGATCCGGGACAAACAGATACGCAGTATTTT. Its protein product is CATSDPGQTDTQYF.